This T cell receptor (beta chain) was captured in a study of T cell repertoires in cytomegalovirus infection. On the study more broadly: Public TCR beta signatures indicated both CMV infection and matching HLA type.

TCRdb re-analysed the reads in MiXCR, keeping a single row per CDR3 protein. The sample records about 150,000 distinct CDR3 sequences, about a quarter being singletons. Trimming cost V 5 bases and J 1 base, with 8 bases left between them. Germline V gene sequence: CDR1 SGHTA, CDR2 FQGNSA. The CDR3 is made up of 13 amino acids. This clonotype was counted many times. The genes are TRBV7-2 and TRBJ2-5; maybe TRBD1 (6 bases). The sample consisted of PBMCs. The sequence derives from a human donor in good health (CMV status not recorded). Some clones in this sample may be carry-over from other donors' samples. Here the CDR3 DNA reads TGTGCCAGCAGCCGACAGGCCCAAGAGACCCAGTACTTC. It encodes CASSRQAQETQYF.